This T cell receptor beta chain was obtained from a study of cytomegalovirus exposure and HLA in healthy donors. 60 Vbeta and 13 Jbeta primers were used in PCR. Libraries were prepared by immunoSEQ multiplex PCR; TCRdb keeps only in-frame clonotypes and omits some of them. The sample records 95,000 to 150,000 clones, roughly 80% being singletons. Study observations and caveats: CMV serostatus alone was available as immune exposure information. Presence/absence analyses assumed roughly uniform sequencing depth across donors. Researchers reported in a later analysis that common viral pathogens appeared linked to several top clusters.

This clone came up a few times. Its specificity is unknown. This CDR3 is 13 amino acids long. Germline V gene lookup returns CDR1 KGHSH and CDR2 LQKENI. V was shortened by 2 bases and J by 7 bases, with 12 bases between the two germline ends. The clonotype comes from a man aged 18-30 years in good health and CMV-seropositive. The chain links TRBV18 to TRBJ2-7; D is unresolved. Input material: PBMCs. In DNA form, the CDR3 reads TGTGCCAGCTCACCAGTACAAGACAAAGAGCAGTACTTC. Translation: CASSPVQDKEQYF.